The 15 T cell receptor beta chains below come from one sample, sequenced in a study of shared clonotypes between healthy human individuals. The data were produced by immunoSEQ multiplex PCR, yet TCRdb's version contains in-frame clones alone and is incomplete. The sample carries roughly 2.5 million clones, 90% to 95% recorded once. Specimen: naive CD4+ T cells sorted from blood. Sample subset: CD45RA+ positively selected. The receptors here all came from a man aged 18 to 30 in good health.

This chain connects TRBV15 to TRBJ1-2, with D maybe TRBD1 (5 bases). V lost 1 base and J lost 4, with 13 bases in between. There are 15 residues in the CDR3. Looked up from germline, CDR1 is LNHNV and CDR2 is YYDKDF (reference sequence). This CDR3 is CATSRAVGTTYGYTF. The CDR3 DNA sequence: TGTGCCACCAGCAGAGCAGTCGGGACCACCTATGGCTACACCTTC.

The J gene is TRBJ1-1, the V gene TRBV7-6, with D hard to call. Trimming cost V 2 bases and J 1 base, with 2 bases left between them. Germline V gene sequence: CDR1 SGHVS, CDR2 FNYEAQ. The CDR3 runs to 12 residues. CDR3 amino acids: CASSLSNTEAFF. The DNA of the CDR3 is TGTGCCAGCAGCTTATCGAACACTGAAGCTTTCTTT.

The V and J genes are TRBV2 and TRBJ1-2, with 10 bases aligning to TRBD1. The germline CDR1 and CDR2 sequences are SNHLY and FYNNEI. The trim removed 6 bases at V and 4 bases at J, leaving 8 bases unmatched. The CDR3 runs to 15 residues. CDR3 residues: CASRPQTGGGYGYTF. Written as DNA, the CDR3 is TGTGCCAGCAGGCCCCAGACAGGGGGCGGCTATGGCTACACCTTC.

V usage is TRBV9 and J usage is TRBJ2-1, with 14 nucleotides matching TRBD2. V gave up 4 bases and J gave up 9 bases; unmatched junction bases: 9. The germline V gene has CDR1 SGDLS and CDR2 YYNGEE. The CDR3 totals 16 residues. The CDR3 sequence: CASSPGTSGRKVEQFF. The CDR3 DNA sequence: TGTGCCAGCAGCCCGGGGACTAGCGGGAGAAAGGTTGAGCAGTTCTTC.

The V and J genes are TRBV5-4 and TRBJ2-7; a possible D gene is TRBD2 (6 bases). The CDR3 sequence is 14 residues long. Looked up from germline, CDR1 is SGHNT and CDR2 is YYREEE (reference sequence). Trimming shortened V by 4 bases and J by 2 bases, and 13 bases separated the two germline ends. The CDR3 DNA is TGTGCCAGCAGCCTCGGGAGCGCGACCTACGAGCAGTACTTC. Translated, it gives CASSLGSATYEQYF.

The V and J genes are TRBV5-1 and TRBJ1-2, with D tentatively TRBD1 (6 bases). V dropped 3 bases and J dropped 8 bases, with 17 bases sitting between them. The V gene's germline CDR1 is SGHRS and CDR2 YFSETQ. The length of the CDR3 is 14 residues. The DNA for the CDR3 is TGCGCCAGCAGCTCTCCAACCACAGGGAAGGGCTACACCTTC. It codes for CASSSPTTGKGYTF.

The chain carries TRBV28 and TRBJ2-7; TRBD1 aligns across 8 bases. From germline, CDR1 is MDHEN and CDR2 SYDVKM. The CDR3 is 14 amino acids. The CDR3 sequence is CSHSYRGVVYEQYF. The CDR3 bases are TGTTCCCATTCATACAGGGGGGTTGTCTACGAGCAGTACTTC.

V gene TRBV4-1 combines with J gene TRBJ2-7, with D unclear. The V and J ends lost 4 bases and 3 bases respectively, with 10 bases between them. Per the germline V gene, CDR1 is MGHRA and CDR2 is YSYEKL. This CDR3 spans 13 amino acids. Here the CDR3 reads CASSREIDYEQYF. The CDR3 nucleotides are TGCGCCAGCAGCCGAGAGATCGACTACGAGCAGTACTTC.

J is TRBJ1-4 and V is TRBV5-4; possibly TRBD1 for D (5 bases). CDR1 and CDR2 (germline): SGHNT, YYREEE (reference sequence). The CDR3 runs to 14 residues. The germline V and J ends were trimmed by 0 bases and 8 bases, with 11 bases remaining between them. CDR3 nucleotide sequence: TGTGCCAGCAGCTTGGCTGGACAAAGGGAAAAACTGTTTTTT. Translating it yields CASSLAGQREKLFF. The entire variable domain, with the rest obtained from reference TRBV5-4 and TRBJ1-4, is as follows: ETGVTQSPTHLIKTRGQQVTLRCSSQSGHNTVSWYQQALGQGPQFIFQYYREEENGRGNFPPRFSGLQFPNYSSELNVNALELDDSALYLCASSLAGQREKLFFGSGTQLSVL.

The V gene is TRBV28, the J gene TRBJ1-1, with TRBD1 identical over 8 bases. Losses at the gene ends were 6 bases for V and 0 bases for J; bases not matched to a gene: 3. CDR3 length: 14 amino acids. Germline CDR1 reads MDHEN; CDR2 reads SYDVKM. The DNA for the CDR3 is TGTGCCAGCAGCCCGGGACAGGTGAACACTGAAGCTTTCTTT. It encodes CASSPGQVNTEAFF.

The chain uses TRBV2 and TRBJ2-1; D is unclear. Germline V gene sequence: CDR1 SNHLY, CDR2 FYNNEI. The germline V and J ends were trimmed by 6 bases and 4 bases, with 10 bases remaining between them. The CDR3 runs to 13 residues. For the CDR3, the DNA is TGTGCCAGCAGCCTGACCACGTACAATGAGCAGTTCTTC. It is translated as CASSLTTYNEQFF.

V usage is TRBV14 and J usage is TRBJ2-7; possible D gene TRBD2, 6 bases. The germline gives CDR1 SGHDN, CDR2 FVKESK. V was trimmed by 4 bases and J by 2 bases, leaving 15 bases between them. This CDR3 is built from 15 residues. Written as DNA, the CDR3 is TGTGCCAGCAGCCCCTTAGGGGCGGGGCCCTACGAGCAGTACTTC. Its translation is CASSPLGAGPYEQYF.

The chain has TRBV5-4 and TRBJ1-6, with 9 bases that match TRBD1. Trimming removed 1 base from V and 12 bases from J; junction bases left unmatched: 11. The CDR3 length is 16 residues. Germline loops: CDR1 SGHNT, CDR2 YYREEE (reference sequence). The DNA for the CDR3 is TGTGCCAGCAGCTTGAATGGCGGGACAGGGAGTAGACCCCTCCACTTT. Translating it yields CASSLNGGTGSRPLHF.

The rearrangement joins TRBV7-2 to TRBJ1-6; 7 bases are shared with TRBD1. The trim removed 6 bases at V and 8 bases at J, leaving 13 bases unmatched. This CDR3 spans 16 amino acids. CDR1 SGHTA and CDR2 FQGNSA come from the germline V gene. The CDR3 bases are TGTGCCAGCAGATCACGAACCGGGACAGTTTATTCACCCCTCCACTTT. Residues: CASRSRTGTVYSPLHF. Full variable domain (rest looked up from reference TRBV7-2 and TRBJ1-6): GAGVSQSPSNKVTEKGKDVELRCDPISGHTALYWYRQSLGQGLEFLIYFQGNSAPDKSGLPSDRFSAERTGGSVSTLTIQRTQQEDSAVYLCASRSRTGTVYSPLHFGNGTRLTVT.

CDR3 protein: CASSGLTGVSGANVLTF. Written as DNA, the CDR3 is TGTGCCAGTAGCGGACTAACAGGTGTCTCTGGGGCCAACGTCCTGACTTTC. This chain uses TRBV19 with TRBJ2-6; D perhaps matches TRBD2 (6 bases). V lost 6 bases to trimming and J lost 0 bases, with 15 bases between them. The CDR3 has 17 amino acids. Germline CDR1 reads LNHDA; CDR2 reads SQIVND (reference sequence).